This T cell receptor beta chain was profiled in a study of blood T cell repertoires in COVID-19. The CDR3 loop spans 18 amino acids. The protocol was immunoSEQ multiplex PCR, while the TCRdb copy is restricted to in-frame clones and leaves out a portion. The sample contains some 320,000 clones, about 91% of which appear only once. Only one count was recorded for this clone. The chain employs TRBV21-1 and TRBJ2-3; the DNA was not used to check the table's D call, TRBD2. TRBV21-1 counts as a pseudogene. The material sequenced was peripheral blood. The clonotype originates from a woman in her 30s who had recovered from COVID-19. CDR3 sequence: CASSIQGYSGALTDTQYF. The CDR3 bases are TGTGCCAGCAGCATCCAGGGATATAGCGGGGCTCTCACAGATACGCAGTATTTT.